This is a list of T cell receptor beta chains from one sample in a study of CD8+CD57+ T cells in acquired aplastic anemia. A single record per CDR3 protein comes from TCRdb applying MiXCR to the reads. This sample yields approximately 81,000 distinct CDR3 sequences, of which 40% to 55% are seen a single time; approximately 60% belongs to the top ten. The material sequenced was sorted CD4+, CD8+, or CD8+CD57+ T cells (not recorded which) from PBMCs. The receptors here all came from a human donor in good health, serving as a control. CDR3s include the opening cysteine and the closing phenylalanine or tryptophan. Each record gives: D gene, V gene, J gene, CDR3 length, clone size, CDR3 DNA, CDR3 protein. A D gene is named only where the DNA matches it firmly. Clone size is given for some rows only: seen once, a few or many times, or a class if the clone is expanded.

>.|TRBV18|TRBJ1-1|11|.
TGTGCCAGCCAAAAAGGCACTGAAGCTTTCTTT
CASQKGTEAFF
>.|TRBV19|TRBJ1-2|12|many
TGTGCCACCTTAGGGGTGGACTATGGCTACACCTTC
CATLGVDYGYTF
>TRBD2|TRBV7-8|TRBJ2-7|16|.
TGTGCCAGCATCGTTAAAGCGGGGGACCTTTCCTACGAGCAGTACTTC
CASIVKAGDLSYEQYF
>.|TRBV15|TRBJ1-2|15|.
TGTGCCACCAGCAGCAGATCGACAGGAACCTATGGCTACACCTTC
CATSSRSTGTYGYTF
>.|TRBV9|TRBJ2-6|18|.
TGTGCCAGCAGTGATCAGGGCTCGACTCCCTCTGGGGCCAACGTCCTGACTTTC
CASSDQGSTPSGANVLTF
>TRBD2|TRBV20-1|TRBJ2-3|15|.
TGCAGTGCCCCCGGGGGACTAGCGGGTTCAGATACGCAGTATTTT
CSAPGGLAGSDTQYF
>.|TRBV14|TRBJ2-2|15|many
TGTGCCAGCAGCCGACAAGGCGACGGCACCGGGGAGCTGTTTTTT
CASSRQGDGTGELFF
>.|TRBV5-1|TRBJ2-3|13|.
TGCGCCAGCAGCGTCAGAAGCACAGATACGCAGTATTTT
CASSVRSTDTQYF
>TRBD2|TRBV11-2|TRBJ2-3|15|.
TGTGCCAGCAGCCCCATAGCGGGGGGCACAGATACGCAGTATTTT
CASSPIAGGTDTQYF
>.|TRBV15|TRBJ2-5|15|.
TGTGCCACCAGCAGAGAGCCGGTCCTCCAAGAGACCCAGTACTTC
CATSREPVLQETQYF
>TRBD1|TRBV4-1|TRBJ2-7|14|many
TGCGCCAGCAGCCAACCGGGACAGGTATACGAGCAGTACTTC
CASSQPGQVYEQYF
>TRBD2|TRBV11-1|TRBJ2-3|17|many
TGTGCCAGCAGCGGGGTGGTAGCGGGATCTAGCACAGATACGCAGTATTTT
CASSGVVAGSSTDTQYF
>.|TRBV29-1|TRBJ2-2|12|many
TGCAGCGTAGGCGGCCACACCGGGGAGCTGTTTTTT
CSVGGHTGELFF
>.|TRBV24-1|TRBJ2-5|13|.
TGTGCCACCAGCGGGACAACTAGAGAGACCCAGTACTTC
CATSGTTRETQYF
>.|TRBV24-1|TRBJ2-2|14|many
TGTGCCACCAGTGAGACGCTGCGCACCGGGGAGCTGTTTTTT
CATSETLRTGELFF
>.|TRBV5-1|TRBJ2-1|13|.
TGCGCCGGCAGTCGCGGGGCTTACAATGAGCAGTTCTTC
CAGSRGAYNEQFF
>.|TRBV25-1|TRBJ1-2|14|.
TGTGCCAGCAGTGAATCGGGGGGGAACTATGGCTACACCTTC
CASSESGGNYGYTF
>.|TRBV7-2|TRBJ2-7|14|.
TGTGCCAGCAGCTACGACAGGCAAAGCTACGAGCAGTACTTC
CASSYDRQSYEQYF
>.|TRBV3-1|TRBJ1-2|13|.
TGTGCCAGCAGCACCCGGGACACCTATGGCTACACCTTC
CASSTRDTYGYTF
>.|TRBV25-1|TRBJ1-6|14|.
TGTGCCAGCAGCTTGGGACCGTCGAATTCACCCCTCCACTTT
CASSLGPSNSPLHF
>.|TRBV2|TRBJ1-6|12|.
TGTGCCAGCAGGGGGGGCAATTCACCCCTCCACTTT
CASRGGNSPLHF
>TRBD1|TRBV19|TRBJ1-2|13|once
TGTGCCAGTAGTGGGGGACAGCGGGGGGACTACACCTTC
CASSGGQRGDYTF
>.|TRBV19|TRBJ1-5|13|few
TGTGCCACCTCGGTAGTATGGAATCAGCCCCAGCATTTT
CATSVVWNQPQHF
>.|TRBV4-2|TRBJ2-3|16|many
TGTGCCAGCAGCCAAGACCCCTTTGGAGACACAGATACGCAGTATTTT
CASSQDPFGDTDTQYF
>.|TRBV7-9|TRBJ1-2|9|.
TGTGCCAGCAGCCCAAGGACAGTCTTC
CASSPRTVF
>.|TRBV6-1|TRBJ1-2|15|many
TGTGCCAGCAGTGACGGGACGGGGCCAGGCTATGGCTACACCTTC
CASSDGTGPGYGYTF
>TRBD1|TRBV19|TRBJ1-3|14|many
TGTGCCAGTACGGACAGGGAAGGAGGAAACACCATATATTTT
CASTDREGGNTIYF
>.|TRBV27|TRBJ2-7|13|few
TGTGCCAGCAGTCTAAACCTCCACTACGAGCAGTACTTC
CASSLNLHYEQYF